The 11 T cell receptor beta chains in this list originate from one sample, sequenced in a study of a mutant IDH1 vaccine in newly diagnosed glioma. The time point is: week 35, safety follow-up. Every vaccine dose comprised 300 ug of mutant IDH1 20-mer peptide plus topical imiquimod. Antigens of these TCRs are unknown. The protocol was immunoSEQ multiplex PCR, while the TCRdb copy is restricted to in-frame clones and leaves out a portion. The table has 69,000 or so clones, around 87% seen once. Sequencing was performed on PBMCs, taken from a glioma patient whose treatment included an IDH1 peptide vaccine. The receptors here all came from a man aged 25-40 years with glioma.

The chain recombines TRBV28 with TRBJ1-2; unclear D gene. The V gene lost 6 bases and the J gene lost 0 bases, with 23 bases spanning the gap. Germline V gives CDR1 MDHEN, CDR2 SYDVKM. The CDR3 extends over 18 amino acids. The CDR3 is CASRLPRVGLPTNYGYTF. CDR3 DNA sequence: TGTGCCAGCAGGCTCCCCCGGGTAGGATTACCCACTAACTATGGCTACACCTTC.

This chain joins TRBV7-9 and TRBJ2-4; 8 bases agree with TRBD2. This CDR3 is 15 amino acids long. Germline V gene lookup returns CDR1 SEHNR and CDR2 FQNEAQ (reference sequence). V lost 1 base, J lost 5 bases, and 4 bases stayed unmatched. CDR3 DNA sequence: TGTGCCAGCAGCTTAGAGACTAGCGCCGAAAACATTCAGTACTTC. The encoded protein is CASSLETSAENIQYF.

V and J are TRBV28 and TRBJ2-1; possibly TRBD1 for D (5 bases). The CDR3 totals 11 residues. Trimming took 8 bases from V and 5 from J, leaving 7 bases between them. Germline CDR1 MDHEN, CDR2 SYDVKM. The CDR3 is CASRQNNEQFF. In nucleotides, the CDR3 is TGTGCCAGCCGACAGAACAATGAGCAGTTCTTC.

The rearrangement uses TRBV28 and TRBJ1-2; maybe TRBD1 (6 bases). The length of the CDR3 is 17 residues. The V and J ends lost 3 bases and 0 bases respectively, with 17 bases between them. Germline-derived CDR1 and CDR2 are MDHEN and SYDVKM. For the CDR3, the DNA is TGTGCCAGCAGTTTTGGGGGGCGGGCCAGGGCTAACTATGGCTACACCTTC. Translation gives CASSFGGRARANYGYTF.

CDR3 coding DNA: TGTGCCAGCAGAAGGGGCGGGCAGGGGGGCCCTGAAGCTTTCTTT. Protein product: CASRRGGQGGPEAFF. The chain employs TRBV6-5 and TRBJ1-1; TRBD1 matches 7 bases. V lost 6 bases and J lost 6; bases outside the gene matches: 13. There are 15 residues in the CDR3. In germline, CDR1 is MNHEY, CDR2 SVGAGI.

The chain has TRBV5-4 and TRBJ2-1; perhaps TRBD2 as D (7 bases). The CDR3 spans 15 residues. The ends were cut back, 0 bases at V and 8 bases at J, with 15 bases in the middle. Per the germline V gene, CDR1 is SGHNT and CDR2 is YYREEE (reference sequence). The DNA of the CDR3 is TGTGCCAGCAGCTTGGGGGGGGGCCGAGGGCATGAGCAGTTCTTC. Protein: CASSLGGGRGHEQFF.

With regard to this clone: At one of its ends the junction is not consistent with the germline gene, which may arise from a read error. CDR3 amino acids: CASSPQGNPEAFF. The CDR3 coding sequence is TGTGCCAGCAGCCCACAGGGGAACCCTGAAGCTTTCTTT. The chain recombines TRBV7-9 with TRBJ1-1; 7 bases fit TRBD1. CDR3 length equals 13 residues. CDR1 is SEHNR and CDR2 is FQNEAQ in the germline V gene (reference sequence).

This chain joins TRBV7-3 and TRBJ1-1, with D tentatively TRBD1 (5 bases). This CDR3 has 14 amino acids. Germline values: CDR1 SGHTA, CDR2 FQGTGA. The V and J ends lost 3 bases and 1 base respectively, with 9 bases between them. The CDR3 DNA reads TGTGCCAGCAGCTTTGGAGGGACGAACACTGAAGCTTTCTTT. Translated, it gives CASSFGGTNTEAFF.

This chain links TRBV4-3 with TRBJ2-6; TRBD1 or TRBD2 may be the D gene (5 bases each). The CDR3 covers 16 residues. Trimming removed 3 bases at V and 1 base at J, with 10 bases between. Germline V gene sequence: CDR1 LGHNA, CDR2 YSLEER. The CDR3 loop is CASSQPGASGANVLTF. DNA for the CDR3: TGCGCCAGCAGCCAGCCCGGGGCGTCTGGGGCCAACGTCCTGACTTTC.

V gene TRBV7-9 combines with J gene TRBJ1-1; possible D gene TRBD1, 5 bases. Trimming removed 5 bases at V and 1 base at J, with 17 bases between. Per the germline V gene, CDR1 is SEHNR and CDR2 is FQNEAQ (reference sequence). The CDR3 is 16 residues long. CDR3 coding DNA: TGTGCCAGCAGCCAAGGGGATCGGAGCAAGAACACTGAAGCTTTCTTT. Protein: CASSQGDRSKNTEAFF. The entire variable domain, with the rest obtained from reference TRBV7-9 and TRBJ1-1, is as follows: DTGVSQNPRHKITKRGQNVTFRCDPISEHNRLYWYRQTLGQGPEFLTYFQNEAQLEKSRLLSDRFSAERPKGSFSTLEIQRTEQGDSAMYLCASSQGDRSKNTEAFFGQGTRLTVV.

The CDR3 sequence: CASSLANTEAFF. CDR3 DNA sequence: TGCGCCAGCAGCTTGGCCAACACTGAAGCTTTCTTT. The chain couples TRBV5-1 to TRBJ1-1; no firm D call. With 0 bases removed from V and 2 bases from J, the gap between germline ends came to 2 bases. The length of the CDR3 is 12 residues. From germline, CDR1 is SGHRS and CDR2 YFSETQ.